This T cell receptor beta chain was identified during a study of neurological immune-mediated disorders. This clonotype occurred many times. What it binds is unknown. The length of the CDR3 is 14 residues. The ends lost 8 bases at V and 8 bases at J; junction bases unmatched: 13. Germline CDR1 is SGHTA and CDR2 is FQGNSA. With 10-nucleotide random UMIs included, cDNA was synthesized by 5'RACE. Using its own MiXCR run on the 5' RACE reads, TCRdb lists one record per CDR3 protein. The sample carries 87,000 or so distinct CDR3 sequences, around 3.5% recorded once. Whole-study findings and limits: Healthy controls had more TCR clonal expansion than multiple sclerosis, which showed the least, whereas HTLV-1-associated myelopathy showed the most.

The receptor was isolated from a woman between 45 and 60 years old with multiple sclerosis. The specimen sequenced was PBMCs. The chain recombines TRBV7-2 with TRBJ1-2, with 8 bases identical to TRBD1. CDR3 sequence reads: CASPSDRELWGYTF. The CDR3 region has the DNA TGTGCCAGCCCCTCGGACAGGGAACTATGGGGCTACACCTTC.